This T cell receptor beta chain was captured in a study of shared clonotypes between healthy human individuals (dated by TCRdb to between 2020 and 2021). Some background on the complete study: The cohort comprised a couple of women and a few men aged 18 to 49 years. For each donor, CD4 naive and CD4 memory were each run on three plates, CD8 naive on two plates, and CD8 memory on one plate. The study deeply sequenced blood TCR repertoires of about 5 healthy adults to estimate repertoire size and the extent of clonotype sharing between individuals. Each donor's leukapheresis produced roughly between roughly 0.94 and 9.5 billion PBMCs. To increase sequencing depth and limit assay-specific biases, TCR repertoire library preparation and sequencing were carried out by different laboratories using diverse techniques.

The paper's findings and limits, for the study overall: Compared with non-shared clonotypes, the clonotypes found in all four sorted-subset donors had higher generation probabilities. Sampling was restricted to blood, and TCR repertoires in tissues likely differ from the TCR repertoires found in blood. Based on pairwise subsampling, the degree of clonotype sharing among donors was expected to be affected by sequencing depth. When a few donors were compared, the shared fraction of clonotypes was about 5% for naive CD4, 3.5% to 4% for naive CD8, more than 2% for memory CD4, and 0.4% for memory CD8. Because the study included only a small number of donors, the genetic and exposure-history diversity represented was limited. Estimated clonotype richness was generally larger for naive than for memory subsets. Rarefaction of sorted-subset datasets indicated incomplete sequencing despite the large sequencing depth.

TCR CDR3 regions were amplified from genomic DNA by multiplex PCR using the deep immunoSEQ assay. Extracted genomic DNA from each cell subset was spread evenly across all wells of several immunoSEQ 96-well plates, with each plate serving as a replicate. For sorted subsets, around 0.2 ug genomic DNA, equal to 30,000 to 35,000 T cell genomes, was loaded into each replicate PCR. Purified libraries were measured with a Qubit 3.0 fluorometer, size-checked on a Bioanalyzer 2100, and measured again with the KAPA Library Quantification kit. A separate single-read 150-cycle Illumina NextSeq 550 flow cell was used to sequence each immunoSEQ 96-well plate. The source study handled its data this way. The immunoSEQ output contained only junctional sequences without quality scores, so filtering could not match that applied to full-length reads. Sequences were annotated with PyIR, a Python wrapper for IgBLAST v1.9, and V/J genes and CDR3 were assigned using IMGT germline references. Any read was removed if the V/J assignment was weak (E-value above 1e-6), the CDR3 was missing, or the read contained stop codons, out-of-frame junctions, or ambiguous translated residues. V3J clonotypes were defined as sequences sharing an identical inferred V gene, J gene, and CDR3 amino acid sequence. Percentage overlap between repertoires was computed as shared unique clonotypes divided by the size of the smaller repertoire. Repertoire richness was assessed with RTK rarefaction, the Chao1 estimator, and Recon v2.1 estimates of unobserved clonotypes. Generation probabilities were computed with OLGA for all TCRbeta clonotypes obtained by the gDNA method from four donors. In its TCRdb copy, this immuneACCESS table keeps in-frame sequences only and misses some clones. Where compared with another copy, unresolved V genes explain less than half of these, and the others have no known cause. D and trimming come from the DNA, and the V and J calls and clone size come from that table. The sample profile shows around 2.5 million clones; 93% of them were found once. The top ten hold 0.36% of the sample.

Donors were healthy HIV-negative adults with no recently reported acute infections or vaccinations. Every donor was a Caucasian adult residing in Nashville, Tennessee, USA. Magnetic negative selection was used to enrich CD4+ T cells, after which naive cells were positively selected on CD45RA and the negative fraction became the memory subset. Blood was collected by leukapheresis, and PBMCs were isolated by Ficoll-Histopaque density gradient centrifugation and then cryopreserved in liquid nitrogen vapor phase. Analytical flow cytometry was used to check the purity and quantity of every magnetically sorted T cell population. Each sorted fraction had its genomic DNA isolated and then quantified by UV absorbance on a Nanodrop 2000c. Trimming accounts for 3 bases at V and 4 bases at J, while the number of junction bases matched to no gene is 7. From a lookup of the germline V gene, CDR1 and CDR2 are LGHNA and YNFKEQ. Its CDR3 holds 17 amino acids, cysteine through phenylalanine. Of the read, only the CDR3 DNA is kept; its 51 bases are in frame from base 1.

On this clone: The antigen it binds to is not known. Per-base qualities were not stored, and no clone one base away is much larger.

Material for sequencing was naive CD4+ T cells from PBMCs. The intended sense of this specimen's cell subset or site label: CD45RA+ positively selected. The V and J genes are TRBV4-2 and TRBJ2-5, with 14 bases in between that match TRBD2. The sequence was obtained from a man aged 18 to 29 in good health. Some clones in this sample may be carry-over from other donors' samples. The nucleotide sequence is given as TGTGCCAGCAGCCAGGGGGGGACTAGCGGGAGTGGAGAGACCCAGTACTTC. This is translated as CASSQGGTSGSGETQYF.